This T cell receptor beta chain was found in a study of shared clonotypes between healthy human individuals. Assay used: immunoSEQ multiplex PCR; TCRdb lists only in-frame clones, some missing. The sample shows about 450,000 clones, roughly 85% of them seen only once. The CDR3 is 17 amino acids. The chain links TRBV21-1 to TRBJ2-1; TRBD2 is taken as the D call from the table, unchecked against the DNA. TRBV21-1 is noted as a pseudogene. The material sequenced was PBMCs. This TCR derives from a woman aged 40 to 50 in good health. Some clones in this sample may be carry-over from other donors' samples. The CDR3 loop reads CASSKLQPSGNRNEQFF. In DNA form, the CDR3 reads TGTGCCAGCAGCAAATTACAGCCTAGCGGGAATCGCAATGAGCAGTTCTTC.